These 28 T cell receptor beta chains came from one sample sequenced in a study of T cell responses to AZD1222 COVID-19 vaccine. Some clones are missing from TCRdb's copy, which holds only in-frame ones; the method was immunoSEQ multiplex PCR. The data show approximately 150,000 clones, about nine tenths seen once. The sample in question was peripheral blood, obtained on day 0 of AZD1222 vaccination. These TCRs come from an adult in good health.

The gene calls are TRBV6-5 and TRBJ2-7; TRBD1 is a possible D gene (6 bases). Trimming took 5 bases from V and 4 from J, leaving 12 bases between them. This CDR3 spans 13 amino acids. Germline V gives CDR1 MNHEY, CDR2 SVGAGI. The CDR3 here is CASSPGTQYEQYF. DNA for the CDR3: TGTGCCAGCAGTCCCGGGACACAATACGAGCAGTACTTC.

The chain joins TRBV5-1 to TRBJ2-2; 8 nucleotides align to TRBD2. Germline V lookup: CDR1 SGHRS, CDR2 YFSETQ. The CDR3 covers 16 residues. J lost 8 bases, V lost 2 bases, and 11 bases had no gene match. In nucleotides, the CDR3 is TGCGCCAGCAGCTTCTTTTCTCTAGCGGGTGCAGGGGAGCTGTTTTTT. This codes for CASSFFSLAGAGELFF.

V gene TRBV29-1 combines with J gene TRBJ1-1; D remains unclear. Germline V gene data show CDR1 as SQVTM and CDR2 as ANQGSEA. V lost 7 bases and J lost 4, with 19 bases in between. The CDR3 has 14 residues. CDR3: CSAAFSVASTEAFF. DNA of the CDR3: TGCAGCGCCGCGTTTTCTGTCGCCTCCACTGAAGCTTTCTTT. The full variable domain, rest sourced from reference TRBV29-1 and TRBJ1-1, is SAVISQKPSRDICQRGTSLTIQCQVDSQVTMMFWYRQQPGQSLTLIATANQGSEATYESGFVIDKFPISRPNLTFSTLTVSNMSPEDSSIYLCSAAFSVASTEAFFGQGTRLTVV.

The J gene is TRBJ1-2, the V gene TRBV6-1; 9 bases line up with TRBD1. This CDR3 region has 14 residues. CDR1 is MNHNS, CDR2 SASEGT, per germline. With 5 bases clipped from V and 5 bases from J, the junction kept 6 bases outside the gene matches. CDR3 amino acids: CASSQGQGWYGYTF. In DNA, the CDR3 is TGTGCCAGCAGTCAGGGACAGGGTTGGTATGGCTACACCTTC.

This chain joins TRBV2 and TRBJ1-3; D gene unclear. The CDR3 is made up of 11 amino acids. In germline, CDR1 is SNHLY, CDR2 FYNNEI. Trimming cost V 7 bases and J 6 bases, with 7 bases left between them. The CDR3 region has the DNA TGTGCCAGCAAACAGAAAAACACCATATATTTT. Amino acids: CASKQKNTIYF.

The CDR3, as DNA: TGTGCCAGTAGCCCTTTCGGGGCCTTAGGGTATGGCTACACCTTC. Its translation is CASSPFGALGYGYTF. This chain links TRBV19 with TRBJ1-2, with D perhaps matching TRBD1 (5 bases). The CDR3 has 15 residues. The V gene lost 6 bases and the J gene lost 5 bases, with 19 bases spanning the gap. Per germline, CDR1 LNHDA and CDR2 SQIVND (reference sequence).

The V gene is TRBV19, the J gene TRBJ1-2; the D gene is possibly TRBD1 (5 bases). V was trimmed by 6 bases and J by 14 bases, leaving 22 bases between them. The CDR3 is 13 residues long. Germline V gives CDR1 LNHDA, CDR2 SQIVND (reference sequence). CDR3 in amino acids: CASSNPPGQRRTF. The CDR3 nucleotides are TGTGCCAGTAGCAACCCCCCCGGACAACGACGGACCTTC.

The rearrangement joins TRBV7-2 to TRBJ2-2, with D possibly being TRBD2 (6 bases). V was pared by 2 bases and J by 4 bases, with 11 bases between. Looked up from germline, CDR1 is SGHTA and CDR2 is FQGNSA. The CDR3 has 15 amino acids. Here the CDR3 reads CASSLRGSGTGELFF. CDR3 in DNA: TGTGCCAGCAGCTTACGGGGGAGTGGCACCGGGGAGCTGTTTTTT.

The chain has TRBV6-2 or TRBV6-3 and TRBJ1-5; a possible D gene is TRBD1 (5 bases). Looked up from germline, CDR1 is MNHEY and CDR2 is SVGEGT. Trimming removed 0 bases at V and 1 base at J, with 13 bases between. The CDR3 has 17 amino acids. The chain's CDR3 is CASSYSLRGSSNQPQHF. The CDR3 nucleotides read TGTGCCAGCAGTTACTCCCTCCGGGGCTCCAGCAATCAGCCCCAGCATTTT.

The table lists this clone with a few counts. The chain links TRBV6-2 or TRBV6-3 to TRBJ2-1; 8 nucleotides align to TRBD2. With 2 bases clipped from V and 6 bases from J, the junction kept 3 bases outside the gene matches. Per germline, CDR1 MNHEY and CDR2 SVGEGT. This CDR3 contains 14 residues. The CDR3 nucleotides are TGTGCCAGCAGTTACGAGACTAGCGCCAATGAGCAGTTCTTC. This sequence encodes CASSYETSANEQFF.

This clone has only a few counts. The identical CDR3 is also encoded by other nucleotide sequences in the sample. CDR3 protein: CASSPGQGPGNTIYF. The CDR3 DNA sequence: TGTGCCAGCAGCCCGGGACAGGGCCCTGGAAACACCATATATTTT. V gene TRBV11-3 combines with J gene TRBJ1-3; 9 nucleotides agree with TRBD1. V shed 5 bases and J 2 bases; nucleotides not matched to a gene: 4. Germline CDR1 SGHNT, CDR2 YENEEA. There are 15 residues in the CDR3.

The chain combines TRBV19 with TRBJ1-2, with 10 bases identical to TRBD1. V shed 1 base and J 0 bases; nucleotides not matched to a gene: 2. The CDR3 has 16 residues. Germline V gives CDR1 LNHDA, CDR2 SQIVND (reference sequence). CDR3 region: CASSIVGQGANYGYTF. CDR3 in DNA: TGTGCCAGTAGTATAGTAGGACAGGGGGCTAACTATGGCTACACCTTC. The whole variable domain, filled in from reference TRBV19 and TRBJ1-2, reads DGGITQSPKYLFRKEGQNVTLSCEQNLNHDAMYWYRQDPGQGLRLIYYSQIVNDFQKGDIAEGYSVSREKKESFPLTVTSAQKNPTAFYLCASSIVGQGANYGYTFGSGTRLTVV.

The CDR3 is CASTEGAGDSYGYTF. CDR3 nucleotide sequence: TGTGCCAGTACCGAGGGGGCAGGAGACTCCTATGGCTACACCTTC. This chain uses TRBV19 with TRBJ1-2; 7 bases fit TRBD1. The V and J ends lost 7 bases and 4 bases, in that order; junction bases with no gene match: 12. The CDR3 consists of 15 residues. The germline V gene has CDR1 LNHDA and CDR2 SQIVND (reference sequence).

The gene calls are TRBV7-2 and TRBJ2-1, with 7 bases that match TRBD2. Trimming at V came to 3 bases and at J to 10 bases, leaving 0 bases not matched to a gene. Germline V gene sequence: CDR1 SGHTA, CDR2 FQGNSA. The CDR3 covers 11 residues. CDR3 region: CASSLGGEQFF. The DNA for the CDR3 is TGTGCCAGCAGCTTGGGGGGGGAGCAGTTCTTC. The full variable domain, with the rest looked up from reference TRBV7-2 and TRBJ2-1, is GAGVSQSPSNKVTEKGKDVELRCDPISGHTALYWYRQSLGQGLEFLIYFQGNSAPDKSGLPSDRFSAERTGGSVSTLTIQRTQQEDSAVYLCASSLGGEQFFGPGTRLTVL.

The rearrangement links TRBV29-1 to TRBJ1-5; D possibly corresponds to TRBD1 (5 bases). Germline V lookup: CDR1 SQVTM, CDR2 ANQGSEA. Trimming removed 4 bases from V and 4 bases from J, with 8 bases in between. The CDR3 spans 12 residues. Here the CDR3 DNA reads TGCAGCGTTGCGGACATTAATCAGCCCCAGCATTTT. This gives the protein CSVADINQPQHF.

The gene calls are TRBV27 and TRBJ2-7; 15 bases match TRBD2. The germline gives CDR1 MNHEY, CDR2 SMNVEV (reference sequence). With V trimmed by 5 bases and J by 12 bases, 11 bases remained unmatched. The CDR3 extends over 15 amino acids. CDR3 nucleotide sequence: TGTGCCAGCAGTCCCTCCGGGACTAGCGGGAGGCCAACGTACTTC. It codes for CASSPSGTSGRPTYF.

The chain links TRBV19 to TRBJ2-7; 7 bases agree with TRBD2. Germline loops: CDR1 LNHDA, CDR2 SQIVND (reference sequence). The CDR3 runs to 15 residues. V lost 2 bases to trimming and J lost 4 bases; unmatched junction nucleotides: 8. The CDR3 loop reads CASSISGGREYEQYF. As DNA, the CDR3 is TGTGCCAGTAGTATATCCGGGGGGAGGGAATACGAGCAGTACTTC.

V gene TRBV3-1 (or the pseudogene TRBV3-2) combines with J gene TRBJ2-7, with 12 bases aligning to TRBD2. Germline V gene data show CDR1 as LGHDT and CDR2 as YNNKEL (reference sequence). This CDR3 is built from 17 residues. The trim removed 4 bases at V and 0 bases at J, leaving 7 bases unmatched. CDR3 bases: TGTGCCAGCAGCCGGCGGACTAGCGGGACCTTCTCCTACGAGCAGTACTTC. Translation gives CASSRRTSGTFSYEQYF.

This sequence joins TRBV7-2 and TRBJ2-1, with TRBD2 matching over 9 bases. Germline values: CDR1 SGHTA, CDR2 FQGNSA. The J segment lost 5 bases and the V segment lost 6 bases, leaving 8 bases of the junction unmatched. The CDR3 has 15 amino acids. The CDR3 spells CASRAAGGADNEQFF. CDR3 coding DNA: TGTGCCAGCAGGGCAGCGGGAGGAGCTGACAATGAGCAGTTCTTC. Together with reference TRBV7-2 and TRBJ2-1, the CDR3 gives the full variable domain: GAGVSQSPSNKVTEKGKDVELRCDPISGHTALYWYRQSLGQGLEFLIYFQGNSAPDKSGLPSDRFSAERTGGSVSTLTIQRTQQEDSAVYLCASRAAGGADNEQFFGPGTRLTVL.

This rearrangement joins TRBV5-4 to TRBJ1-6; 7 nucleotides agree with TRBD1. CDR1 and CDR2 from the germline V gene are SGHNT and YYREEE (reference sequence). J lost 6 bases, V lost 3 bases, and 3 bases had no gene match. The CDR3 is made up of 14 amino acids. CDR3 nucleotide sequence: TGTGCCAGCAGCTCGACAGGGATTAATTCACCCCTCCACTTT. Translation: CASSSTGINSPLHF.

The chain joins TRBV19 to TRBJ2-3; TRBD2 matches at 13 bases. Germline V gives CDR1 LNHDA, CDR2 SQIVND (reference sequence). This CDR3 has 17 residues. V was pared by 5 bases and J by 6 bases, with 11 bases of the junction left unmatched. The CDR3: CASSALQGLAGFDTQYF. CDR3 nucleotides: TGTGCCAGTAGTGCCCTACAGGGACTAGCGGGATTTGATACGCAGTATTTT.

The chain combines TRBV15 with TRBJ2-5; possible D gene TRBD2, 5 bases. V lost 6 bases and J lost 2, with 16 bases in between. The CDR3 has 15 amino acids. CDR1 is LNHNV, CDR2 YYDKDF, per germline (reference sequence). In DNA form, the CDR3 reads TGTGCCACCAGGGCGGGTAGCCCCACTCAAGAGACCCAGTACTTC. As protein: CATRAGSPTQETQYF. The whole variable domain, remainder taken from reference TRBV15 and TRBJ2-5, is DAMVIQNPRYQVTQFGKPVTLSCSQTLNHNVMYWYQQKSSQAPKLLFHYYDKDFNNEADTPDNFQSRRPNTSFCFLDIRSPGLGDTAMYLCATRAGSPTQETQYFGPGTRLLVL.

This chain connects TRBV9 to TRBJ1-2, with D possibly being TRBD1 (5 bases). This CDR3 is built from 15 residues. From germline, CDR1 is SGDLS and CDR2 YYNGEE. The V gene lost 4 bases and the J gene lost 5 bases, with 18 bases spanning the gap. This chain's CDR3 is CASSPREGQTYGYTF. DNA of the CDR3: TGTGCCAGCAGCCCTCGGGAGGGGCAGACATATGGCTACACCTTC.

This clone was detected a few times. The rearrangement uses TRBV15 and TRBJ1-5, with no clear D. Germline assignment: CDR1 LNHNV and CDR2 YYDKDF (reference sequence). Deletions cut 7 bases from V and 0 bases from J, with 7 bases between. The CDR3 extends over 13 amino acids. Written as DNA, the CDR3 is TGTGCCACCACCCCAGCTAGCAATCAGCCCCAGCATTTT. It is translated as CATTPASNQPQHF.

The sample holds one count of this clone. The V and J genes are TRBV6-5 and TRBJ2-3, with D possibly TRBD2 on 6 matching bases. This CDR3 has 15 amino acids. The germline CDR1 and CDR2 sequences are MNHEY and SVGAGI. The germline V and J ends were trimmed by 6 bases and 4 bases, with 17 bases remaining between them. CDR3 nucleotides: TGTGCCAGCAGCCGTGTGACTAGTCACCCAGATACGCAGTATTTT. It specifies CASSRVTSHPDTQYF.

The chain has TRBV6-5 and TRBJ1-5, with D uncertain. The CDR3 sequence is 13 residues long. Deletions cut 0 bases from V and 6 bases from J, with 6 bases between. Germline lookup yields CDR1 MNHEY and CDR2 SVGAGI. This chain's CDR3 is CASSYSISQPQHF. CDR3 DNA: TGTGCCAGCAGTTACTCGATCAGTCAGCCCCAGCATTTT.

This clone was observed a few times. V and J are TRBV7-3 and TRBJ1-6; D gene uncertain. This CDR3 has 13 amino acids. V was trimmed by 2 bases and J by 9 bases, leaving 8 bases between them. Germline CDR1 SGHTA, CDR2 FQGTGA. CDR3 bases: TGTGCCAGCAGCTTAGGAAGGAGTTCACCCCTCCACTTT. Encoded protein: CASSLGRSSPLHF.

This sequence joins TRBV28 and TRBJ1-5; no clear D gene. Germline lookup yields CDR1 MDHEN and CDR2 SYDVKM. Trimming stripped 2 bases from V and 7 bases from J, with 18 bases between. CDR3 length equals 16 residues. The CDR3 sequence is CASSLGGSGRRQPQHF. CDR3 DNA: TGTGCCAGCAGTTTAGGCGGGTCCGGTAGGCGGCAGCCCCAGCATTTT.